The entry below describes one TCR beta chain. This entry is derived from a study of blood T cell repertoires in COVID-19. TCRdb's table, derived via immunoSEQ multiplex PCR, lists solely in-frame clones and lacks some. The sample lists 200,000 to 250,000 clones, just over 90% seen once, with roughly 1.2% in the top ten. The CDR3 has 18 amino acids. Germline V gene lookup returns CDR1 MNHEY and CDR2 SMNVEV (reference sequence). The V and J ends lost 0 bases and 0 bases respectively, with 17 bases between them. The chain uses TRBV27 and TRBJ1-2; D might be TRBD1 (5 bases). Sequenced input: peripheral blood. This clonotype originated in a man aged 30 to 39 with acute or convalescent COVID-19. As DNA, the CDR3 is TGTGCCAGCAGTTTATCCTCTCCCGGACACTGGTCTAACTATGGCTACACCTTC. Protein: CASSLSSPGHWSNYGYTF.